These T cell receptor beta chains were read from a single sample in a study of blood T cell repertoires in COVID-19. Data came from immunoSEQ multiplex PCR; TCRdb stores just in-frame clones and leaves some out. Of over 75,000 clones in the sample, around 85% were seen once. The sequenced sample was peripheral blood. The receptors derive from a man aged 65 to 79 with acute or convalescent COVID-19. Each CDR3 is given with its conserved first and last residue. D genes are given only for firm matches. Rows may omit the clone size; those that give it use once, few, many or a size class.

CDR3 protein	CDR3 DNA	clone size	J gene	D gene	V gene
CASSLYMARLAGNTDTQYF	TGTGCCAGCAGCCTCTATATGGCAAGACTAGCGGGGAACACAGATACGCAGTATTTT	few	TRBJ2-3	TRBD2	TRBV7-2
CASTQTVSGNTIYF	TGTGCCAGCACCCAGACAGTCTCTGGAAACACCATATATTTT	-	TRBJ1-3	-	TRBV7-9
CASSPGQLYEQYF	TGTGCCAGCAGTCCGGGACAGTTGTACGAGCAGTACTTC	-	TRBJ2-7	TRBD1	TRBV12-3/TRBV12-4
CASNRQKNIQYF	TGTGCCAGCAACAGACAGAAAAACATTCAGTACTTC	few	TRBJ2-4	-	TRBV28
CASSERQEGGYTF	TGCGCCAGCAGTGAAAGGCAGGAAGGTGGCTACACCTTC	-	TRBJ1-2	-	TRBV10-1
CASFFDRVVNYGYTF	TGTGCCAGTTTCTTCGACAGGGTAGTTAACTATGGCTACACCTTC	-	TRBJ1-2	TRBD1	TRBV2
CASRLGGTGIQETQYF	TGTGCAAGTCGCTTAGGGGGGACAGGGATCCAAGAGACCCAGTACTTC	-	TRBJ2-5	-	TRBV12-2
CATSRVPDSNQPQHF	TGTGCCACCAGCAGAGTCCCAGATAGCAATCAGCCCCAGCATTTT	-	TRBJ1-5	-	TRBV15
CASSERGTGFGKTQYF	TGTGCCAGCAGTGAACGGGGGACAGGTTTTGGGAAGACCCAGTACTTC	-	TRBJ2-5	TRBD1	TRBV2
CASSGMNTEAFF	TGTGCCAGCTCGGGGATGAACACTGAAGCTTTCTTT	-	TRBJ1-1	-	TRBV5-4
CASSPGRTLSYNEQFF	TGTGCCAGCAGCCCCGGCAGGACACTTTCCTACAATGAGCAGTTCTTC	-	TRBJ2-1	-	TRBV7-9
CASSLAGGNQPQHF	TGCGCCAGCAGCTTGGCCGGTGGCAATCAGCCCCAGCATTTT	once	TRBJ1-5	-	TRBV5-1
CASSLAAGRIYEQYF	TGTGCCAGCAGCTTAGCGGCGGGACGGATCTACGAGCAGTACTTC	once	TRBJ2-7	-	TRBV11-2
CASSYGGLNQPQHF	TGTGCCAGCAGTTATGGGGGGTTAAATCAGCCCCAGCATTTT	-	TRBJ1-5	-	TRBV6-5
CACRLTGQPQHF	TGTGCCTGCAGGTTGACAGGGCAGCCCCAGCATTTT	-	TRBJ1-5	TRBD1	TRBV30
CAISEGQTYEQYF	TGTGCCATCAGTGAGGGACAAACCTACGAGCAGTACTTC	-	TRBJ2-7	-	TRBV10-3
CASSQDRQYYGYTF	TGCGCCAGCAGCCAAGATCGTCAGTACTATGGCTACACCTTC	-	TRBJ1-2	-	TRBV4-1
CASSSQQGFGTEAFF	TGTGCCAGTAGTTCCCAACAGGGTTTTGGGACTGAAGCTTTCTTT	-	TRBJ1-1	-	TRBV19
CASSVATGGPQSSYEQYF	TGTGCCAGCAGCGTAGCTACAGGGGGGCCACAAAGTAGCTACGAGCAGTACTTC	-	TRBJ2-7	TRBD1	TRBV9
CASSLVTGGRETQYF	TGTGCCAGCAGCTTGGTTACAGGGGGCAGAGAGACCCAGTACTTC	-	TRBJ2-5	TRBD1	TRBV5-6
CASSRTGDNSPLHF	TGTGCCAGCAGCAGGACAGGGGATAATTCACCCCTCCACTTT	-	TRBJ1-6	TRBD1	TRBV6-5
CASSAGTGVPEQYF	TGCGCCAGCTCGGCAGGGACAGGGGTCCCCGAGCAGTACTTC	once	TRBJ2-7	TRBD1	TRBV5-1
CATGQFLNTGELFF	TGTGCCACGGGACAGTTTTTGAACACCGGGGAGCTGTTTTTT	few	TRBJ2-2	TRBD1	TRBV7-9
CASSQTGISYEQYF	TGCGCCAGCAGCCAGACAGGGATCTCCTACGAGCAGTACTTC	few	TRBJ2-7	TRBD1	TRBV4-1
CASSASVTDTQYF	TGTGCCAGCAGTGCCAGCGTTACAGATACGCAGTATTTT	-	TRBJ2-3	-	TRBV9
CATSRDAGTGNEQYF	TGTGCCACCAGCAGAGATGCCGGGACAGGGAACGAGCAGTACTTC	-	TRBJ2-7	TRBD1	TRBV15
CASSHPVRRSAEAFF	TGCGCCAGCAGCCACCCGGTCAGGAGGAGCGCTGAAGCTTTCTTT	few	TRBJ1-1	-	TRBV4-1
CASSPRTSADTQYF	TGTGCCAGCAGCCCCCGGACTAGCGCAGATACGCAGTATTTT	once	TRBJ2-3	TRBD2	TRBV3-1/TRBV3-2
CASTFSNQPQHF	TGTGCCAGTACGTTTAGCAATCAGCCCCAGCATTTT	few	TRBJ1-5	-	TRBV19
CASSSLPGLSDTQYF	TGCGCCAGCAGCAGCCTACCGGGACTCTCAGATACGCAGTATTTT	-	TRBJ2-3	-	TRBV4-1
CASSDYTGIQFF	TGTGCCAGCAGTGATTATACGGGTATACAGTTCTTC	-	TRBJ2-1	-	TRBV6-4
CASSLSGGLLNEQFF	TGTGCCAGCAGCCTTAGCGGGGGGTTACTCAATGAGCAGTTCTTC	-	TRBJ2-1	TRBD2	TRBV2
CASSLAQGSSYNEQFF	TGTGCCAGCAGCTTAGCGCAGGGTTCCTCCTACAATGAGCAGTTCTTC	-	TRBJ2-1	-	TRBV7-6
CATSDPRDSNQPQHF	TGTGCCACCAGTGATCCTCGGGACAGTAATCAGCCCCAGCATTTT	-	TRBJ1-5	TRBD1	TRBV24-1
CASSLGQAGNTIYF	TGTGCCAGCAGCCTTGGACAGGCTGGAAACACCATATATTTT	few	TRBJ1-3	TRBD1	TRBV7-9
CASSLGDSALGYTF	TGTGCCAGCAGCTTAGGGGACAGCGCGTTAGGCTACACCTTC	-	TRBJ1-2	TRBD1	TRBV7-9
CASSPGLAGEQYF	TGTGCCAGCAGCCCCGGACTAGCCGGCGAGCAGTACTTC	-	TRBJ2-7	TRBD2	TRBV6-4
CASTGTGNTIYF	TGTGCCAGCACAGGGACTGGAAACACCATATATTTT	-	TRBJ1-3	-	TRBV25-1
CATSRVRGTEYGYTF	TGTGCCACCAGCAGAGTGAGGGGGACAGAGTATGGCTACACCTTC	-	TRBJ1-2	TRBD1	TRBV15
CGSSLTGNTDTQYF	TGTGGCAGCAGCTTGACTGGAAACACAGATACGCAGTATTTT	-	TRBJ2-3	-	TRBV7-2
CASSPQITGSWGYTF	TGTGCCAGCAGCCCCCAGATCACGGGGAGTTGGGGCTACACCTTC	once	TRBJ1-2	-	TRBV7-2
CASSLAGGQGNQPQHF	TGCGCCAGCAGCTTGGCCGGGGGGCAGGGGAATCAGCCCCAGCATTTT	-	TRBJ1-5	-	TRBV5-1
CATSRGTGGFQETQYF	TGTGCCACCAGCAGGGGGACAGGGGGCTTCCAAGAGACCCAGTACTTC	-	TRBJ2-5	TRBD1	TRBV15
CASILDSVNTGELFF	TGTGCCAGCATCCTGGACAGTGTGAACACCGGGGAGCTGTTTTTT	-	TRBJ2-2	-	TRBV2
CASQVVASSYEQYF	TGTGCCAGTCAAGTAGTAGCCTCCTCCTACGAGCAGTACTTC	-	TRBJ2-7	-	TRBV2
CASSLSSSMNSPLHF	TGTGCCAGCAGTCTATCGAGTTCCATGAATTCACCCCTCCACTTT	-	TRBJ1-6	-	TRBV6-5
CASRGWGGKNTEAFF	TGTGCCAGCAGGGGCTGGGGGGGGAAGAACACTGAAGCTTTCTTT	-	TRBJ1-1	-	TRBV11-2
CATGLAGGTDTQYF	TGTGCCACCGGGTTAGCGGGGGGAACAGATACGCAGTATTTT	-	TRBJ2-3	TRBD2	TRBV24-1
CASSRFRETQYF	TGTGCCAGCAGCCGGTTCAGGGAGACCCAGTACTTC	-	TRBJ2-5	-	TRBV7-9
CATSDWGLAGEETQYF	TGTGCCACCAGTGATTGGGGACTAGCGGGGGAAGAGACCCAGTACTTC	many	TRBJ2-5	TRBD2	TRBV24-1
CASSSLYGYTF	TGTGCCAGCAGCTCACTCTATGGCTACACCTTC	-	TRBJ1-2	-	TRBV5-4
CASSAGTSGGLDTQYF	TGTGCCAGCAGCGCCGGGACTAGCGGGGGGCTGGATACGCAGTATTTT	-	TRBJ2-3	TRBD2	TRBV9
CASSGVGTSGGSSYNEQFF	TGCGCCAGCAGCGGGGTCGGGACTAGCGGGGGGAGCTCCTACAATGAGCAGTTCTTC	-	TRBJ2-1	TRBD2	TRBV5-1
CASSDGRGTYNEQFF	TGTGCCAGCAGTGATGGGCGGGGGACGTACAATGAGCAGTTCTTC	-	TRBJ2-1	TRBD2	TRBV6-1
CSARGLAVADTQYF	TGCAGCGCCCGGGGACTAGCAGTAGCAGATACGCAGTATTTT	-	TRBJ2-3	TRBD2	TRBV29-1
CSVGWRAQETQYF	TGCAGCGTGGGCTGGCGGGCCCAAGAGACCCAGTACTTC	-	TRBJ2-5	-	TRBV29-1
CASSAQAKNIQYF	TGTGCCAGCAGTGCTCAGGCCAAAAACATTCAGTACTTC	once	TRBJ2-4	-	TRBV2
CANRDRGSSYNSPLHF	TGTGCCAACCGGGACAGGGGGAGCTCCTATAATTCACCCCTCCACTTT	-	TRBJ1-6	TRBD1	TRBV10-3
CATQRGFNEKLFF	TGTGCCACTCAAAGAGGCTTTAATGAAAAACTGTTTTTT	-	TRBJ1-4	-	TRBV2